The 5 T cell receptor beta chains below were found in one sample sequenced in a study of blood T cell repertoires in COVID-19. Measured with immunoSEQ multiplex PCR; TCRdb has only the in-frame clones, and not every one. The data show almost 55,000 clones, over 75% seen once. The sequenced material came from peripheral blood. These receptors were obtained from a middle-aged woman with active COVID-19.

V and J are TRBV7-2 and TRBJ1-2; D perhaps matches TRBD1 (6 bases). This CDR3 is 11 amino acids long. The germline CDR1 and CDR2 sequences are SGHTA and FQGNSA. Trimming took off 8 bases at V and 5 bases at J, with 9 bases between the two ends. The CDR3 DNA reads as TGTGCCAGCGGTCAGGGGTATGGCTACACCTTC. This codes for CASGQGYGYTF.

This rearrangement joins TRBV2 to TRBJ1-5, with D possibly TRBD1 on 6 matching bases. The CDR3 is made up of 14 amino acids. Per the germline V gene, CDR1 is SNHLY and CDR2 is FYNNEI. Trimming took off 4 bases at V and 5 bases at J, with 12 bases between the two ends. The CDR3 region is CASSVMGAHQPQHF. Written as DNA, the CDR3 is TGTGCCAGCAGTGTTATGGGGGCCCATCAGCCCCAGCATTTT.

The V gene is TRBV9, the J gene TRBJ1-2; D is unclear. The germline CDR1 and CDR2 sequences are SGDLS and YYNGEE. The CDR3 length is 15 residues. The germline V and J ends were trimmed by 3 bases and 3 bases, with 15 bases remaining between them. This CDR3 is CASSAHRGVDYGYTF. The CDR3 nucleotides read TGTGCCAGCAGCGCCCACCGGGGAGTCGACTATGGCTACACCTTC.

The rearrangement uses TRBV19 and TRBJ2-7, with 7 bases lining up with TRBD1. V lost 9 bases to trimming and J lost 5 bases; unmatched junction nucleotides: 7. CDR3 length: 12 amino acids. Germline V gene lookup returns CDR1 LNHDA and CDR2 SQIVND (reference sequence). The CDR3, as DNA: TGTGCCAGCAGGGGGAACAACCACGAGCAGTACTTC. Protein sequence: CASRGNNHEQYF.

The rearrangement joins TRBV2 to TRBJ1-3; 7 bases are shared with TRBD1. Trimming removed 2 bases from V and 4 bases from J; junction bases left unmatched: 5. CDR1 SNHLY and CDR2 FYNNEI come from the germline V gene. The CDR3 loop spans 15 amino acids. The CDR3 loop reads CASSEYDRAGNTIYF. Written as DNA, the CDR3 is TGTGCCAGCAGTGAATATGACAGGGCGGGAAACACCATATATTTT.